The clone carrying this T cell receptor beta chain was seen a few times. Its antigen is not known. Time point indicated: late sampling 161 to 241 days after vaccination in three convalescent patients. Treatment reported: approximately 10-day PBMC culture with coronavirus spike peptide pools or control peptides (ViraFEST assay). Before TCRs were sequenced, ViraFEST expanded antigen-specific T cells with peptide pools. March to December 2020 was the span of positive PCR dates, which predated US Alpha, Beta and Delta variants. The data are from a study of vaccination and CD4 T cells after COVID-19. In the study overall: Cells were stimulated with overlapping spike peptides from SARS-CoV-2, HCoV-NL63, HCoV-OC43 and HCoV-229E.

Cultured CD4+ T cells had their DNA profiled by the Oncomine TCR Beta short-read assay. MiXCR, run by TCRdb on the PCR reads, gives a single entry per CDR3 protein. The data contain about 23,000 distinct CDR3 sequences, around 46% of them singletons. Germline-derived CDR1 and CDR2 are SEHNR and FQNEAQ (reference sequence). Trimming took 2 bases from V and 0 from J, leaving 8 bases between them. This CDR3 has 14 residues. The study, taken as a whole, reports: A median roughly 84% of convalescent patients' SARS-CoV-2-reactive clones emerged only after vaccination.

The sequencing here drew on CD4+ T cells from blood, cultured in vitro, taken about 7 months after SARS-CoV-2 vaccination. The TCR comes from a human donor who had recovered from COVID-19. This rearrangement joins TRBV7-9 to TRBJ2-7; no reliable D call. The CDR3 sequence: CASSLSGSSYEQYF. Here the CDR3 DNA reads TGTGCCAGCAGCTTATCGGGCAGCTCCTACGAGCAGTACTTC.